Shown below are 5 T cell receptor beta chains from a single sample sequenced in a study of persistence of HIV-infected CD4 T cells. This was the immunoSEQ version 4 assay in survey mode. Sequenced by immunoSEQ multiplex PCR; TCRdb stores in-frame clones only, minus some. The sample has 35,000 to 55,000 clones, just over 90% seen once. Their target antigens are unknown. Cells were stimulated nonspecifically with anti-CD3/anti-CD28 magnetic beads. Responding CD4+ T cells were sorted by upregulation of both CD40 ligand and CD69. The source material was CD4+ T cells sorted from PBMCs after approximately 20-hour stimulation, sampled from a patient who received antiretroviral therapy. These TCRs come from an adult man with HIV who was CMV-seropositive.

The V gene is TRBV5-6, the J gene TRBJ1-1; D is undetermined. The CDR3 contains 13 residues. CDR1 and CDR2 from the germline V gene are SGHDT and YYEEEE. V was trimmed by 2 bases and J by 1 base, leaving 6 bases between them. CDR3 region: CASSFGRNTEAFF. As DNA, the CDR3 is TGTGCCAGCAGCTTCGGGCGGAACACTGAAGCTTTCTTT.

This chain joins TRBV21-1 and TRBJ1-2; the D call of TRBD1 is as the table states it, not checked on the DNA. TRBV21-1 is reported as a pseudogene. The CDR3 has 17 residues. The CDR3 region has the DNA TGTGCCAGCCCCCTAGAGGGACAGGGTTCTTGGAACTATGGCTACACCTTC. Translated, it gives CASPLEGQGSWNYGYTF.

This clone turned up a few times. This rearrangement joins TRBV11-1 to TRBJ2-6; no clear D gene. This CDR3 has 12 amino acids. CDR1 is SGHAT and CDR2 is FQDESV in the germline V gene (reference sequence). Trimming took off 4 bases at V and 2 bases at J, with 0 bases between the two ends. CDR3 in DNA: TGTGCCAGCAGCTCTGGGGCCAACGTCCTGACTTTC. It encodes CASSSGANVLTF.

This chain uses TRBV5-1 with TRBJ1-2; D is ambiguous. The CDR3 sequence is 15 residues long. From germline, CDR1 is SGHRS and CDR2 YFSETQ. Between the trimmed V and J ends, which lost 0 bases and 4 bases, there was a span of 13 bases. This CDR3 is CASSLAQAGAYGYTF. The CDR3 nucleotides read TGCGCCAGCAGCTTGGCCCAAGCAGGCGCCTATGGCTACACCTTC.

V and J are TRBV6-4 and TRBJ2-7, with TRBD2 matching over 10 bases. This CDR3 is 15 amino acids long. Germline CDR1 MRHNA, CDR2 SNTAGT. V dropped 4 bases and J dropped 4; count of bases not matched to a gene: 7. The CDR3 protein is CASSVEASGGYEQYF. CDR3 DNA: TGTGCCAGCAGTGTGGAGGCTAGCGGGGGATACGAGCAGTACTTC.